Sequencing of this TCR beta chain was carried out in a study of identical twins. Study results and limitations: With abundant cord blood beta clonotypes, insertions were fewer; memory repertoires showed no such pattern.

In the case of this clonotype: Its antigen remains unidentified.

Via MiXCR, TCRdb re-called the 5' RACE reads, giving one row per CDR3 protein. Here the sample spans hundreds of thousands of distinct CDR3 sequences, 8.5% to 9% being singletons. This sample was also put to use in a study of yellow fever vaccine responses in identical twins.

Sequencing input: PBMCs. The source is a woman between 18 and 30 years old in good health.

The CDR3 protein is CASSLDLTGGKETQYF. The CDR3 region has the DNA TGTGCCAGCAGCTTAGACTTGACAGGGGGAAAAGAGACCCAGTACTTC. The chain uses TRBV7-9 and TRBJ2-5; 9 bases are shared with TRBD1. This CDR3 is 16 amino acids long. Trimming removed 1 base from V and 3 bases from J; junction bases left unmatched: 6. Germline assignment: CDR1 SEHNR and CDR2 FQNEAQ (reference sequence).